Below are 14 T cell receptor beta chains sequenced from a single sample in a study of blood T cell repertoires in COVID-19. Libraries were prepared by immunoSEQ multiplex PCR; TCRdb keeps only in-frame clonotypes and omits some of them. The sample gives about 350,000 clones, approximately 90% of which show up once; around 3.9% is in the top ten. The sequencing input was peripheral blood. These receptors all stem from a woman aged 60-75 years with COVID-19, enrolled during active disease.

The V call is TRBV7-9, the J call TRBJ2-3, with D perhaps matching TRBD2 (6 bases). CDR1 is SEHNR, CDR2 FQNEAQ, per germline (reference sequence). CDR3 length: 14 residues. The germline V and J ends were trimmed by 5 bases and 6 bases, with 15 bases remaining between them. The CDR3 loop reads CASSPEPGDDTQYF. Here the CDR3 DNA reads TGTGCCAGCAGCCCCGAACCGGGGGACGATACGCAGTATTTT. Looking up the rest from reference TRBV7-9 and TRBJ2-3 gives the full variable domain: DTGVSQNPRHKITKRGQNVTFRCDPISEHNRLYWYRQTLGQGPEFLTYFQNEAQLEKSRLLSDRFSAERPKGSFSTLEIQRTEQGDSAMYLCASSPEPGDDTQYFGPGTRLTVL.

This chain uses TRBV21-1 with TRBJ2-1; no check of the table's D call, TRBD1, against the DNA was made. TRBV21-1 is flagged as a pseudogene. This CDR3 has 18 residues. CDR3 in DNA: TGTGCCAGCAGCAAAGGGGCCCAACAGGGAGACTCCTACAATGAGCAGTTCTTC. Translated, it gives CASSKGAQQGDSYNEQFF.

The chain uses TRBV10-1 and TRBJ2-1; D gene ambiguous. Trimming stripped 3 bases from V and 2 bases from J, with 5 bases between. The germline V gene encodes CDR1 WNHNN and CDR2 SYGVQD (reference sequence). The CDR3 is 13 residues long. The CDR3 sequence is CASSDTAYNEQFF. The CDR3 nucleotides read TGCGCCAGCAGTGATACAGCCTACAATGAGCAGTTCTTC.

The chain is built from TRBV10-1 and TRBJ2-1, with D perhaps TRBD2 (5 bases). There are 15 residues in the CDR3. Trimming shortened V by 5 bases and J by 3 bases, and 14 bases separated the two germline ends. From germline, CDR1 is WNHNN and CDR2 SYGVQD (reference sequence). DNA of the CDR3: TGCGCCAGCAGTTCCCGGGATACGGACTACAATGAGCAGTTCTTC. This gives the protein CASSSRDTDYNEQFF.

DNA for the CDR3: TGTGCCAGCAGCTTGTTTGGGGCCGGGGCCAACGTCCTGACTTTC. This gives the protein CASSLFGAGANVLTF. The chain couples TRBV5-6 to TRBJ2-6, with a tentative D call TRBD1 (5 bases). Germline V gene lookup returns CDR1 SGHDT and CDR2 YYEEEE. This CDR3 is built from 15 residues. The ends were cut back, 1 base at V and 4 bases at J, with 9 bases in the middle.

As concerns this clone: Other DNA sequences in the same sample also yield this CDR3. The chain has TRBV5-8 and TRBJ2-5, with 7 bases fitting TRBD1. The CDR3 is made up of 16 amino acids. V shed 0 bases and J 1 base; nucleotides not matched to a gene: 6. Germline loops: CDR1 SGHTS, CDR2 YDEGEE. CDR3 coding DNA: TGTGCCAGCAGCTTGGGCCCCTCAGGGGGCCAAGAGACCCAGTACTTC. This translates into CASSLGPSGGQETQYF.

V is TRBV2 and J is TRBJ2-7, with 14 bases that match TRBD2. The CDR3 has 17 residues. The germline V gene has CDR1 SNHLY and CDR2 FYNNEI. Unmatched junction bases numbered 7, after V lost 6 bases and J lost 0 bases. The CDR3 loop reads CASSAGLAGEYSYEQYF. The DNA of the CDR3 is TGTGCCAGCAGCGCGGGACTAGCGGGGGAATACTCCTACGAGCAGTACTTC.

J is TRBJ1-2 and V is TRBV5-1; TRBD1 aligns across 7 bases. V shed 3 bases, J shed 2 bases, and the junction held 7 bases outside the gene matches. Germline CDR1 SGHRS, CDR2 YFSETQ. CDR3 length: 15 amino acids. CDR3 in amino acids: CASSWGQRKNYGYTF. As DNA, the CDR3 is TGCGCCAGCAGCTGGGGACAGAGAAAAAACTATGGCTACACCTTC.

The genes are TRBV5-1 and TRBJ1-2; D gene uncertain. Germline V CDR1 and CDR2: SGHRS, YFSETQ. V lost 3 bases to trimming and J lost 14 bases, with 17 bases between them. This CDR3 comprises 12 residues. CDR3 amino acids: CASSSPPQAGTF. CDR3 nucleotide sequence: TGCGCCAGCAGCTCCCCTCCCCAAGCGGGAACCTTC.

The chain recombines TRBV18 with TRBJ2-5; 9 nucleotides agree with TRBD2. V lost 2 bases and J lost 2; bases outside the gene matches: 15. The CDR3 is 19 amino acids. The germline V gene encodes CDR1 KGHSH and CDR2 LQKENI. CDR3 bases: TGTGCCAGCTCACCAGTGGTTGGTAGTAGCGGGGGCCAACAAGAGACCCAGTACTTC. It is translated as CASSPVVGSSGGQQETQYF.

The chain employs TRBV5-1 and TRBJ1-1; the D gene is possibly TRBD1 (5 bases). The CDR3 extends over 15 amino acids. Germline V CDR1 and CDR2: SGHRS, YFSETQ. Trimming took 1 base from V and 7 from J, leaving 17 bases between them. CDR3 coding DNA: TGCGCCAGCAGCTTGACGGGCCCGACAGCCCGTGAAGCTTTCTTT. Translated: CASSLTGPTAREAFF.

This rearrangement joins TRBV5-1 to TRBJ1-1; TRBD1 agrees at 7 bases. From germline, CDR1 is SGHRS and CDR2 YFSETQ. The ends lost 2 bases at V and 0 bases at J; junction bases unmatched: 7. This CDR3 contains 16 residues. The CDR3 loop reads CASSFQGQNMNTEAFF. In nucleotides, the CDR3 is TGCGCCAGCAGCTTTCAGGGACAGAATATGAACACTGAAGCTTTCTTT.

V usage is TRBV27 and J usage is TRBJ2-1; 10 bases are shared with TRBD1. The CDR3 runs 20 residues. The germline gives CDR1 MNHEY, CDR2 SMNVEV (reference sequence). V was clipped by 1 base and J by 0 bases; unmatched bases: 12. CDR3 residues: CASSLWDRTGGFSSYNEQFF. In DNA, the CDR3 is TGTGCCAGCAGTTTATGGGATAGGACAGGGGGTTTCAGCTCCTACAATGAGCAGTTCTTC.

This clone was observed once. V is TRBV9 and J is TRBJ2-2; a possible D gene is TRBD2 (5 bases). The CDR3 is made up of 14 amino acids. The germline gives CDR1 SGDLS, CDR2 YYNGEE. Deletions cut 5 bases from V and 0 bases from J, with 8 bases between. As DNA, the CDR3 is TGTGCCAGCAGGGCGGACTCGAACACCGGGGAGCTGTTTTTT. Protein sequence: CASRADSNTGELFF.